The 15 T cell receptor beta chains presented below share a single source sample, sequenced in a study of blood T cell repertoires in COVID-19. Assay: immunoSEQ multiplex PCR; the TCRdb copy retains only in-frame clones and omits some. The sample lists about 380,000 clones, around 89% occurring once. Sample: PBMCs or T cells enriched from blood (not recorded which). The receptor source for this set is a woman aged 18-29 years who had recovered from COVID-19.

V gene TRBV7-9 combines with J gene TRBJ1-4; possible D gene TRBD1, 5 bases. There are 15 residues in the CDR3. Trimming removed 7 bases at V and 4 bases at J, with 16 bases between. The V gene's germline CDR1 is SEHNR and CDR2 FQNEAQ (reference sequence). CDR3 DNA: TGTGCCAGCATCTCGGTGGGGGGAGATAATGAAAAACTGTTTTTT. Amino acid sequence: CASISVGGDNEKLFF.

The chain is built from TRBV27 and TRBJ2-7; the D gene is possibly TRBD1 (6 bases). Germline-derived CDR1 and CDR2 are MNHEY and SMNVEV (reference sequence). CDR3 length: 14 amino acids. V dropped 4 bases and J dropped 3 bases, with 13 bases sitting between them. The CDR3 DNA reads as TGTGCCAGCAGTTCACCGGGACACCGCTACGAGCAGTACTTC. This translates into CASSSPGHRYEQYF.

The count of this clone is one. The V and J genes are TRBV28 and TRBJ1-3, with unresolved D. The CDR3 loop spans 11 amino acids. The V gene's germline CDR1 is MDHEN and CDR2 SYDVKM. Between the trimmed V and J ends, which lost 8 bases and 1 base, there was a span of 3 bases. CDR3 sequence reads: CASSSGNTIYF. CDR3 bases: TGTGCCAGCTCTTCTGGAAACACCATATATTTT.

The chain joins TRBV6-2 or TRBV6-3 to TRBJ1-1; TRBD1 might be the D (5 bases). Trimming removed 2 bases from V and 0 bases from J, with 13 bases in between. CDR1 and CDR2 (germline): MNHEY, SVGEGT. CDR3 length: 16 residues. The CDR3 DNA follows: TGTGCCAGCAGTTACGTTCTCCGACAGCTGAACACTGAAGCTTTCTTT. It yields the protein CASSYVLRQLNTEAFF.

Only one count was recorded for this clone. The CDR3 loop reads CASTPVSSGNTIYF. The CDR3 DNA reads TGTGCCAGCACCCCAGTGTCCTCTGGAAACACCATATATTTT. This chain links TRBV5-5 with TRBJ1-3; D unresolved. The length of the CDR3 is 14 residues. V was pared by 6 bases and J by 0 bases, with 10 bases between. Germline loops: CDR1 SGHKS, CDR2 YYEKEE (reference sequence).

The V call is TRBV2, the J call TRBJ2-1; the D gene is possibly TRBD2 (6 bases). Germline values: CDR1 SNHLY, CDR2 FYNNEI. V dropped 10 bases and J dropped 4 bases, with 20 bases sitting between them. The CDR3 covers 15 residues. CDR3 nucleotide sequence: TGTGCCACCAGAGAGGAGGGAGCGGTATACAATGAGCAGTTCTTC. This translates into CATREEGAVYNEQFF.

The chain recombines TRBV18 with TRBJ2-1, with TRBD2 identical over 12 bases. The germline CDR1 and CDR2 sequences are KGHSH and LQKENI. This CDR3 contains 19 residues. Germline trimming cut 2 bases from V and 0 bases from J; bases unmatched to any gene: 8. CDR3 in DNA: TGTGCCAGCTCACCAGGCGTACTAGCGGGGGGAAGCTCCTACAATGAGCAGTTCTTC. This encodes CASSPGVLAGGSSYNEQFF.

The rearrangement joins TRBV6-8 to TRBJ2-4; 9 bases agree with TRBD1. This CDR3 has 16 amino acids. Germline loops: CDR1 MNHGY, CDR2 SAAAGT. J was trimmed by 6 bases and V by 0 bases; bases with no gene match: 6. Here the CDR3 reads CASSYSTGGRVNIQYF. The DNA of the CDR3 is TGTGCCAGCAGTTACTCGACAGGGGGTCGCGTAAACATTCAGTACTTC.

The chain couples TRBV6-2 or TRBV6-3 to TRBJ2-2; 10 bases map to TRBD1. V gave up 4 bases and J gave up 6 bases; unmatched junction bases: 5. The CDR3 runs 15 residues. CDR1 is MNHEY, CDR2 SVGEGT, per germline. The CDR3 DNA follows: TGTGCCAGCAGTTCCGGACAGGGGGACGCCGGGGAGCTGTTTTTT. Translating gives CASSSGQGDAGELFF.

V gene TRBV9 combines with J gene TRBJ2-7, with 7 bases aligning to TRBD1. V was pared by 4 bases and J by 7 bases, with 8 bases of the junction left unmatched. There are 13 residues in the CDR3. Per the germline V gene, CDR1 is SGDLS and CDR2 is YYNGEE. CDR3 in amino acids: CASSPTGVGEQYF. CDR3 sequence (DNA): TGTGCCAGCAGCCCTACAGGGGTCGGGGAGCAGTACTTC. The complete variable domain, with remaining parts taken from reference TRBV9 and TRBJ2-7, reads DSGVTQTPKHLITATGQRVTLRCSPRSGDLSVYWYQQSLDQGLQFLIQYYNGEERAKGNILERFSAQQFPDLHSELNLSSLELGDSALYFCASSPTGVGEQYFGPGTRLTVT.

CDR3 amino acids: CASSRTEAREKLFF. CDR3 DNA: TGTGCCAGCAGTCGGACAGAAGCGAGGGAAAAACTGTTTTTT. J is TRBJ1-4 and V is TRBV27; D might be TRBD1 (6 bases). V was pared by 5 bases and J by 8 bases, with 15 bases between. Germline-derived CDR1 and CDR2 are MNHEY and SMNVEV (reference sequence). This CDR3 has 14 amino acids. Combining the CDR3 with reference TRBV27 and TRBJ1-4 gives the whole variable domain EAQVTQNPRYLITVTGKKLTVTCSQNMNHEYMSWYRQDPGLGLRQIYYSMNVEVTDKGDVPEGYKVSRKEKRNFPLILESPSPNQTSLYFCASSRTEAREKLFFGSGTQLSVL.

The chain links TRBV19 to TRBJ1-1; D is perhaps TRBD1 (5 bases). The CDR3 has 13 residues. The ends were cut back, 7 bases at V and 1 base at J, with 10 bases in the middle. Germline V CDR1 and CDR2: LNHDA, SQIVND (reference sequence). CDR3 loop: CASTQTENTEAFF. CDR3 DNA sequence: TGTGCCAGTACCCAGACAGAGAACACTGAAGCTTTCTTT.

This chain joins TRBV7-6 and TRBJ1-1, with TRBD1 matching over 10 bases. Losses at the gene ends were 5 bases for V and 2 bases for J; bases not matched to a gene: 5. This CDR3 comprises 15 residues. Germline CDR1 and CDR2: SGHVS and FNYEAQ. Here the CDR3 reads CASSAGQGVNTEAFF. Written as DNA, the CDR3 is TGTGCCAGCAGCGCTGGACAGGGGGTAAACACTGAAGCTTTCTTT.

The rearrangement links TRBV7-2 to TRBJ2-7; 9 bases line up with TRBD1. The CDR3 is 16 amino acids. Germline V gene lookup returns CDR1 SGHTA and CDR2 FQGNSA. After removal of 4 bases from V and 4 bases from J, the junction contained 11 bases not matched to a gene. As DNA, the CDR3 is TGTGCCAGCAGCTCTAGGGGGGACAGGGCGCCGTACGAGCAGTACTTC. This sequence encodes CASSSRGDRAPYEQYF.

The chain joins TRBV5-6 to TRBJ1-6, with 8 bases lining up with TRBD1. CDR3 length: 12 amino acids. Germline lookup yields CDR1 SGHDT and CDR2 YYEEEE. J gave up 14 bases and V 6 bases, and 7 bases lay outside the gene matches. Written as DNA, the CDR3 is TGTGCCAGCAACCCTACAGGGGGTACCCTCCACTTT. This sequence encodes CASNPTGGTLHF.